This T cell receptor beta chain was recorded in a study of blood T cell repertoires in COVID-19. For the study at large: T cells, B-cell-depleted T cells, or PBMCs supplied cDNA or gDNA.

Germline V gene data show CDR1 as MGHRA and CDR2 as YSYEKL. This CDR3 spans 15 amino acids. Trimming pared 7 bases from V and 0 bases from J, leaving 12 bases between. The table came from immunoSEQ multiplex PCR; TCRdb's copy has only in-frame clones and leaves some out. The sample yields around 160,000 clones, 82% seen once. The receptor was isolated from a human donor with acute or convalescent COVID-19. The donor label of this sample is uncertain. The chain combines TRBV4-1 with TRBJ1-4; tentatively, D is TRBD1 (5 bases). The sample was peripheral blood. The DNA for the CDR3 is TGCGCCAGCAACCGGGGGGTTGCAACTAATGAAAAACTGTTTTTT. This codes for CASNRGVATNEKLFF.